This T cell receptor beta chain was sequenced in a study of T-cell memory formation after mild COVID-19. For this clonotype: Antigen unknown.

The germline gives CDR1 DFQATT, CDR2 SNEGSKA (reference sequence). V was pared by 1 base and J by 0 bases, with 8 bases between. The CDR3 runs 14 residues. TCRdb re-called the 5' RACE reads with MiXCR, one entry per CDR3 protein. The table shows about 410,000 distinct CDR3 sequences, with roughly 18% occurring only once. Overall study results and limits: Contracting CD4+ clones were located mainly in CM and EM, and CD8+ clones in EMRA. Day 15 to 85 contracting clones showed balanced CD4/CD8; later expanders leaned CD4+. Clones from the second wave (peaking day 37) had unconfirmed SARS-CoV-2 specificity.

The V and J genes are TRBV20-1 and TRBJ2-3; possibly TRBD1 or TRBD2 for D (6 bases each). The sample comprised PBMCs or a T cell subset sorted from them (not recorded which). This sequence was found in a man between 18 and 35 years old who had mild COVID-19 (a few samples of this study predate the infection). Cell type and time point are not known. CDR3 DNA sequence: TGCAGTGCTAGAGCGGGGGCTAGCACAGATACGCAGTATTTT. Translating it yields CSARAGASTDTQYF.